This T cell receptor beta chain stems from a study of siplizumab effects on memory and regulatory T cells (dated by TCRdb to 2018 to 2020). For the wider study: The effect of the anti-CD2 antibody siplizumab on alloreactive T-cell subsets was examined in allogeneic mixed lymphocyte reactions constructed from human PBMCs.

The receptor library was made with the immunoSEQ multiplex PCR assay. Some 100,000 TCR templates per sample were assayed by the deep sequencing platform. Genomic DNA extracted from sorted T cells was used for TCRbeta CDR3 sequencing. Per the authors' processing: The R programming language was used for clonal analysis of the TCRbeta CDR3 data. Alloreactive CD4+ and CD8+ clones were identified by comparing unstimulated samples to CFSE-low samples taken after the reaction. Alloreactive CD4+ clones were assigned to regulatory or non-regulatory origin by matching sequences to sorted unstimulated Treg and non-Treg repertoires. This is the immuneACCESS table as TCRdb keeps it, with only in-frame sequences that have V and J called. A part of the clones is gone; compared with another copy, unresolved V genes explain less than half, and the rest is unexplained. That table furnishes V, J and clone size, whereas the DNA furnished D and trimming. The sample table records around 100,000 clones; 91% of these occur just once. 0.15% of the sample is held by the ten biggest clonotypes.

As regards this clone: Its cognate antigen has yet to be identified. No much larger clone exists at a distance of one base, and base qualities are not known.

What the study reported, not specific to this receptor: Of the alloreactive CD4+ clones that could be mapped, the Treg-derived share averaged approximately 69% with siplizumab compared with under 30% in control reactions. Compared with memory T cells, unstimulated naive T cells appeared more diverse, and naive cells seemed to make a substantial contribution to the alloresponse. Sequences below about 10^-5 frequency were poorly captured, so only a minor fraction of alloreactive clones could be mapped to unstimulated subsets. Siplizumab significantly lowered the cumulative frequency of alloreactive sequences that could be traced to unstimulated CD4+ memory T cells. The suppressive function of proliferating Tregs from siplizumab cultures was not functionally confirmed. About 75-96% of proliferating CD4+ or CD8+ clones could not be given a naive or memory phenotype.

CDR1 SGHRS and CDR2 YFSETQ are derived from the germline V gene. The cysteine opens and the phenylalanine closes a CDR3 of 16 amino acids. Only the CDR3 DNA is retained, 48 bases long and in frame from the first base. V is pared back by 4 bases and J by 0 bases, with 17 bases lying between the germline termini. TCRbeta CDR3 sequencing was performed on sorted unstimulated T cells and on proliferating T cells recovered from mixed lymphocyte reactions. Fresh whole blood from some eleven HLA-typed healthy donors was used to isolate PBMCs. This receptor was obtained from a human donor in good health. The sequence is built from TRBV5-1 and TRBJ2-7; TRBD2 could be the D gene, as 5 bases match. Material for sequencing was CD4+ T cells sorted from blood. DNA sequence: TGCGCCAGCAGCCCAGCGCCCGCTGGGAGCTCCTACGAGCAGTACTTC. It specifies CASSPAPAGSSYEQYF.